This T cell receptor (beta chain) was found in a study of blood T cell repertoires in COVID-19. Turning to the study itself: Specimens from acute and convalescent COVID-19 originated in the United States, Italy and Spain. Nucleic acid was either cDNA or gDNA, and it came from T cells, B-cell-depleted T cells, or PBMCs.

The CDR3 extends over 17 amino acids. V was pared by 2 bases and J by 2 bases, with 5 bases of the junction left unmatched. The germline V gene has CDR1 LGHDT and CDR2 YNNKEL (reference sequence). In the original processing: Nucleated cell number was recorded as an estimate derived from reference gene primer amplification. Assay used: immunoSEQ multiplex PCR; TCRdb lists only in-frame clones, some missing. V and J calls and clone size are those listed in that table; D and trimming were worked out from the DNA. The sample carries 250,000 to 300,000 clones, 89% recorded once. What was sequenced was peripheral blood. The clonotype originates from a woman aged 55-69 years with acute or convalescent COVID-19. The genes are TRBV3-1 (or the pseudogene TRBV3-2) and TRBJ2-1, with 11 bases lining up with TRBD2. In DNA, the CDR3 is TGTGCCAGCAGCCAACAGGGACTAGCGGTAACCTACAATGAGCAGTTCTTC. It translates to CASSQQGLAVTYNEQFF.